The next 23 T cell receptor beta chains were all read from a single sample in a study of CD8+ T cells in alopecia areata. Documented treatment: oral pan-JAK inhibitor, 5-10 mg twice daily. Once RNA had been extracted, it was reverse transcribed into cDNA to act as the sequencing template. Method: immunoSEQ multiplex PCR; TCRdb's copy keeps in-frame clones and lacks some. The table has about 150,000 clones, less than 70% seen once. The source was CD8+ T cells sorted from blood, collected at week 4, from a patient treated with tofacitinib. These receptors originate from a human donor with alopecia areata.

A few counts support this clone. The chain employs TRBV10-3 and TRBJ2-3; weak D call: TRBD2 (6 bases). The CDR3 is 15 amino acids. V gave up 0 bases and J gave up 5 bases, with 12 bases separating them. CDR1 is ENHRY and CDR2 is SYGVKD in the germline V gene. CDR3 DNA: TGTGCCATCAGTGAGTCTGGAGGGCTGGTAGATACGCAGTATTTT. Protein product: CAISESGGLVDTQYF.

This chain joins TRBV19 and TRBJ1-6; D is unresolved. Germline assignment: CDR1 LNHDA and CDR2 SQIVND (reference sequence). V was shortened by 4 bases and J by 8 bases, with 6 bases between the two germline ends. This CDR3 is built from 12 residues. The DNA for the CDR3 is TGTGCCAGTAGTACAGCTTATTCACCCCTCCACTTT. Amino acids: CASSTAYSPLHF.

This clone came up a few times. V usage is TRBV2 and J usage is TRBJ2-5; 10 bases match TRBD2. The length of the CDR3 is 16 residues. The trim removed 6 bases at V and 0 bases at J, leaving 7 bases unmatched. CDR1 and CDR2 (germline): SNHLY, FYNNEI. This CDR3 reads CASSPTSGDYQETQYF. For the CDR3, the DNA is TGTGCCAGCAGCCCAACTAGCGGGGACTACCAAGAGACCCAGTACTTC. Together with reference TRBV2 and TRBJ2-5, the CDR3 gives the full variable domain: EPEVTQTPSHQVTQMGQEVILRCVPISNHLYFYWYRQILGQKVEFLVSFYNNEISEKSEIFDDQFSVERPDGSNFTLKIRSTKLEDSAMYFCASSPTSGDYQETQYFGPGTRLLVL.

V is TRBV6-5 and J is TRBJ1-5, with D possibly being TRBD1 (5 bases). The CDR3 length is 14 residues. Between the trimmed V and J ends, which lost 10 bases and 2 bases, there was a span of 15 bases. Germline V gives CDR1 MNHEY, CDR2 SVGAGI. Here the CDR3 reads CATSFRVGNQPQHF. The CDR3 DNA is TGTGCCACTTCATTCAGGGTCGGCAATCAGCCCCAGCATTTT.

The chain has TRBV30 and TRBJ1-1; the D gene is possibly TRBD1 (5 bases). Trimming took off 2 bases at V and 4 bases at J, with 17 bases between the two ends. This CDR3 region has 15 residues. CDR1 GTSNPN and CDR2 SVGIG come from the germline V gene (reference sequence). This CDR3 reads CAWSRLGRDRTEAFF. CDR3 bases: TGTGCCTGGAGTCGTTTGGGCAGGGACCGCACTGAAGCTTTCTTT.

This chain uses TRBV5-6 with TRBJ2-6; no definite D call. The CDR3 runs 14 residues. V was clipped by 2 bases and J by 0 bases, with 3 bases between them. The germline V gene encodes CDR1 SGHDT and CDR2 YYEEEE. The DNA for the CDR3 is TGTGCCAGCAGCTTATCCTCTGGGGCCAACGTCCTGACTTTC. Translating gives CASSLSSGANVLTF.

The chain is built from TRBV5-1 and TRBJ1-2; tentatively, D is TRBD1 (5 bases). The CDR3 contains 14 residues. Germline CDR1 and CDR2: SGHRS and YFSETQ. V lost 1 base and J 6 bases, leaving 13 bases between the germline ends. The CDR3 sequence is CASSLSGAADGYTF. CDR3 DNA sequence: TGCGCCAGCAGCTTGAGCGGGGCGGCGGATGGCTACACCTTC.

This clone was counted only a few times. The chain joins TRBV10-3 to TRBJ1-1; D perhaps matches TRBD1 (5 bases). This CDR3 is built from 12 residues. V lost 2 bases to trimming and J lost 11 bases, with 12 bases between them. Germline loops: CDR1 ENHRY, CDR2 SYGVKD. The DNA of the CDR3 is TGTGCCATCAGTGAGGGACCGGAGGGGGCTTTCTTT. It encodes CAISEGPEGAFF.

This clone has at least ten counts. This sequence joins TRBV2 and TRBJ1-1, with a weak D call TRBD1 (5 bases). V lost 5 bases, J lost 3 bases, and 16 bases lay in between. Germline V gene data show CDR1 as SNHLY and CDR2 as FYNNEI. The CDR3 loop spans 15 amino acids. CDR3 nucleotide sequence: TGTGCCAGCAGTCCTCCCCCCCAGGGTTACACTGAAGCTTTCTTT. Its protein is CASSPPPQGYTEAFF.

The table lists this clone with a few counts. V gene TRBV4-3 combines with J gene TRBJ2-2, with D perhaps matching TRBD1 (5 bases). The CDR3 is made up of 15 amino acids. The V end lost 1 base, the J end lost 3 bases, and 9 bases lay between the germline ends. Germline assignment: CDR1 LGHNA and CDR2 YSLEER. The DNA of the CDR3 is TGCGCCAGCAGCCAAGTGGGCAGGGACACCGGGGAGCTGTTTTTT. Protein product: CASSQVGRDTGELFF.

The DNA for the CDR3 is TGTGCCAGCAGTTACCAGCCCCCAGGACCCCAGCATTTT. This codes for CASSYQPPGPQHF. V gene TRBV6-5 combines with J gene TRBJ1-5; no definite D call. Germline assignment: CDR1 MNHEY and CDR2 SVGAGI. Deletions cut 2 bases from V and 10 bases from J, with 12 bases between. The CDR3 length is 13 residues.

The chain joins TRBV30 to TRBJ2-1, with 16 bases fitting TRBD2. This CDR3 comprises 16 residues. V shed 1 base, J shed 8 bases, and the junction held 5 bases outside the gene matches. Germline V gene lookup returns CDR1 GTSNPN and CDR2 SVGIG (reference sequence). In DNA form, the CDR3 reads TGTGCCTGGAGTGAGGGACTAGCGGGGGGGCTGGATGAGCAGTTCTTC. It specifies CAWSEGLAGGLDEQFF. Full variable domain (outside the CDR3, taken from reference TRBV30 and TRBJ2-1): SQTIHQWPATLVQPVGSPLSLECTVEGTSNPNLYWYRQAAGRGLQLLFYSVGIGQISSEVPQNLSASRPQDRQFILSSKKLLLSDSGFYLCAWSEGLAGGLDEQFFGPGTRLTVL.

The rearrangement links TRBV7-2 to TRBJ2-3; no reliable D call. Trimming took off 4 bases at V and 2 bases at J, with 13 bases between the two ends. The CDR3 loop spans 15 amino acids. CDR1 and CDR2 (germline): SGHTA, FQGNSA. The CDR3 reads CASSSDGRTTDTQYF. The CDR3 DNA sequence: TGTGCCAGCAGCTCGGACGGACGGACCACAGATACGCAGTATTTT.

The CDR3 DNA is TGTGCCTGGAGTGCAGGGGACCCCTACGAGCAGTACTTC. Protein: CAWSAGDPYEQYF. The rearrangement joins TRBV30 to TRBJ2-7, with a weak D call TRBD1 (6 bases). Germline loops: CDR1 GTSNPN, CDR2 SVGIG (reference sequence). V lost 1 base and J lost 2, with 9 bases in between. The CDR3 length is 13 residues.

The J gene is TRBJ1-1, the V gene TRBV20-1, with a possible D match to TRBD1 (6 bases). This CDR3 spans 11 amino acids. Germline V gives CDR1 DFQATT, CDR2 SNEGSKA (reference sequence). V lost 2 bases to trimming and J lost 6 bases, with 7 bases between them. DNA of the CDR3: TGCAGTGCTAGACGACAGGCTGAAGCTTTCTTT. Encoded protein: CSARRQAEAFF.

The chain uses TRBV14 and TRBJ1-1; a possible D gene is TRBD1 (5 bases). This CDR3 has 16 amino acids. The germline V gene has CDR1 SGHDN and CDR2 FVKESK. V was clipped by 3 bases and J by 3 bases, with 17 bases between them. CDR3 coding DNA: TGTGCCAGCAGCCATTTCCCGCGGGGACCGGACACTGAAGCTTTCTTT. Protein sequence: CASSHFPRGPDTEAFF.

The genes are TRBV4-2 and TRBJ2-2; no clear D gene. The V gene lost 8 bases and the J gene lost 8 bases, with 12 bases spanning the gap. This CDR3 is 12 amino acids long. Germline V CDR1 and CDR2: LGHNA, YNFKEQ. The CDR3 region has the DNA TGTGCCAGCGAGCTTTATAGAGGGGAGCTGTTTTTT. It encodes CASELYRGELFF.

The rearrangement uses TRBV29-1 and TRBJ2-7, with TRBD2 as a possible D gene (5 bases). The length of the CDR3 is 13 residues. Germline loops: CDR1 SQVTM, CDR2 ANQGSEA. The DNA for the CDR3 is TGCACAATTAGCGACGGGGAACCCTACGAGCAGTACTTC. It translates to CTISDGEPYEQYF.

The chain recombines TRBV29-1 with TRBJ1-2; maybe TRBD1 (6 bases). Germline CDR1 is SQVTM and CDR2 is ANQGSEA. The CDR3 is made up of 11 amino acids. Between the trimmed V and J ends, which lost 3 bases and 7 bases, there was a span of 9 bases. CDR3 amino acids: CSVDQGLGYTF. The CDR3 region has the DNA TGCAGCGTTGATCAGGGGCTTGGCTACACCTTC. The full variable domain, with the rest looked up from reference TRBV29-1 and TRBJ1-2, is SAVISQKPSRDICQRGTSLTIQCQVDSQVTMMFWYRQQPGQSLTLIATANQGSEATYESGFVIDKFPISRPNLTFSTLTVSNMSPEDSSIYLCSVDQGLGYTFGSGTRLTVV.

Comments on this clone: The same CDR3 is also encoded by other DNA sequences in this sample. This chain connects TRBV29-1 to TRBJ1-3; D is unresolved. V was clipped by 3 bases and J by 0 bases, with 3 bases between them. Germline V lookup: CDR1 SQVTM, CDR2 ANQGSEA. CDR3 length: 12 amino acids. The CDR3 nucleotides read TGCAGCGTTGAGGACTCTGGAAACACCATATATTTT. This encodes CSVEDSGNTIYF.

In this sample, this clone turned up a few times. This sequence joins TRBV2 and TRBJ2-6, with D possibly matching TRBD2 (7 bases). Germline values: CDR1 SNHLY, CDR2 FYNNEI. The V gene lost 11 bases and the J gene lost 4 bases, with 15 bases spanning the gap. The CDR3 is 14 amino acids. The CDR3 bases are TGTGCCTTCGCGGGGGCGAGGGGGGCCAACGTCCTGACTTTC. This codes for CAFAGARGANVLTF.

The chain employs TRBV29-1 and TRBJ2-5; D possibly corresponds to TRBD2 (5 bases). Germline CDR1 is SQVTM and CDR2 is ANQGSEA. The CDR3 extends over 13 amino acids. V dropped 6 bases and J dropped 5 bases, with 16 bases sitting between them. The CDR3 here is CSVEEDVGETQYF. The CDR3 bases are TGCAGCGTAGAGGAGGATGTAGGGGAGACCCAGTACTTC.

The CDR3 DNA reads TGTGCCTGGAGTACCCTTAGGGACGGGGGGCCTCCATACGAGCAGTACTTC. This gives the protein CAWSTLRDGGPPYEQYF. This chain uses TRBV30 with TRBJ2-7, with a possible D match to TRBD2 (7 bases). The CDR3 spans 17 residues. Germline-derived CDR1 and CDR2 are GTSNPN and SVGIG (reference sequence). The ends were cut back, 2 bases at V and 4 bases at J, with 24 bases in the middle.